The 25 T cell receptor beta chains presented below share a single source sample, sequenced in a study of T cell repertoires in cytomegalovirus infection. Their target antigens are unknown. One entry per CDR3 protein results from TCRdb running MiXCR on the reads. This table has under 200,000 distinct CDR3 sequences, less than 25% appearing once. The source was CD8+ T cells from cultured PBMCs, collected from culture after CMV antigen stimulation. Source of these receptors: a human donor in good health (CMV status not recorded). Some clones in this sample may be carry-over from other donors' samples.

The gene calls are TRBV9 and TRBJ2-1; the D is unclear. Germline assignment: CDR1 SGDLS and CDR2 YYNGEE. This CDR3 is 12 amino acids long. Deletions cut 3 bases from V and 7 bases from J, with 8 bases between. CDR3 amino acids: CASSASPNEQFF. The CDR3 DNA reads TGTGCCAGCAGCGCCTCTCCGAATGAGCAGTTCTTC.

Only a few counts were recorded for this clonotype. This chain joins TRBV12-3 or TRBV12-4 and TRBJ1-2; 7 bases align to TRBD1. CDR3 size: 12 residues. After removal of 6 bases from V and 8 bases from J, the junction contained 6 bases not matched to a gene. Here the CDR3 DNA reads TGTGCCAGCAGCGAAGACAGGGTGGGCTACACCTTC. Residues: CASSEDRVGYTF.

The chain links TRBV7-2 to TRBJ2-5; 8 bases are a match to TRBD1. With V trimmed by 4 bases and J by 5 bases, 12 bases remained unmatched. Germline V gene data show CDR1 as SGHTA and CDR2 as FQGNSA. The CDR3 consists of 16 residues. CDR3 DNA: TGTGCCAGCAGCTACCTCGGGCAGGGGGCTAGGGAGACCCAGTACTTC. Its translation: CASSYLGQGARETQYF.

V usage is TRBV6-6 and J usage is TRBJ2-7; tentative D call: TRBD1 (5 bases). The CDR3 is 14 residues long. Germline V CDR1 and CDR2: MNHNY, SVGAGI (reference sequence). Trimming pared 0 bases from V and 2 bases from J, leaving 8 bases between. CDR3 coding DNA: TGTGCCAGCAGTTACTCAGGGGCAGCCTACGAGCAGTACTTC. Translation gives CASSYSGAAYEQYF.

The chain recombines TRBV28 with TRBJ2-1, with 8 bases matching TRBD2. The CDR3 is 14 residues long. The V gene's germline CDR1 is MDHEN and CDR2 SYDVKM. V lost 8 bases, J lost 6 bases, and 9 bases stayed unmatched. CDR3 sequence reads: CASGGGLEINEQFF. The CDR3 nucleotides read TGTGCCAGCGGTGGGGGACTAGAAATCAATGAGCAGTTCTTC.

This clonotype has only a few counts. The rearrangement joins TRBV6-5 to TRBJ2-7; 9 bases align to TRBD1. The CDR3 is 14 amino acids. CDR1 is MNHEY and CDR2 is SVGAGI in the germline V gene. Trimming took 7 bases from V and 5 from J; bases not matched to a gene: 9. The CDR3 sequence: CASTTGTGMHEQYF. In nucleotides, the CDR3 is TGTGCCAGCACCACCGGGACAGGGATGCACGAGCAGTACTTC.

This clonotype was detected only a few times. The CDR3 nucleotides are TGTGCCACCAGCAGCCTCTACAGTGGGAAACTGTTTTTT. Encoded protein: CATSSLYSGKLFF. The genes are TRBV15 and TRBJ1-4, with D uncertain. With 3 bases removed from V and 11 bases from J, the gap between germline ends came to 13 bases. Germline lookup yields CDR1 LNHNV and CDR2 YYDKDF (reference sequence). The CDR3 has 13 amino acids.

This clonotype came up a few times. V usage is TRBV12-3 or TRBV12-4 and J usage is TRBJ1-1; D remains ambiguous. The CDR3 extends over 14 amino acids. V shed 2 bases and J shed 2 bases, with 9 bases lying between them. The CDR3 sequence: CASSLFSGNTEAFF. Here the CDR3 DNA reads TGTGCCAGCAGTTTATTCTCGGGTAACACTGAAGCTTTCTTT.

There are a few counts of this clonotype. J is TRBJ1-2 and V is TRBV7-2; perhaps TRBD1 as D (5 bases). Per germline, CDR1 SGHTA and CDR2 FQGNSA. The CDR3 is 16 amino acids. V was clipped by 4 bases and J by 4 bases, with 19 bases between them. CDR3 protein: CASSSFAETVIYGYTF. The CDR3 nucleotides are TGTGCCAGCAGCTCCTTTGCAGAGACAGTGATCTATGGCTACACCTTC.

This chain uses TRBV7-3 with TRBJ2-5, with 12 bases fitting TRBD2. The CDR3 extends over 21 amino acids. J lost 1 base, V lost 0 bases, and 15 bases had no gene match. Germline V gene sequence: CDR1 SGHTA, CDR2 FQGTGA. The DNA for the CDR3 is TGTGCCAGCAGCTTAACGGGATGGCAGGGCGGACTAGCGGGGTTCCAAGAGACCCAGTACTTC. This codes for CASSLTGWQGGLAGFQETQYF.

This clonotype was detected many times. This chain joins TRBV7-2 and TRBJ2-7, with 11 bases fitting TRBD1. The ends lost 8 bases at V and 4 bases at J; junction bases unmatched: 13. Germline assignment: CDR1 SGHTA and CDR2 FQGNSA. The CDR3 runs to 16 residues. This chain's CDR3 is CASPFSFGTGGYEQYF. The CDR3, as DNA: TGTGCCAGCCCCTTTAGTTTTGGGACAGGGGGGTACGAGCAGTACTTC.

With respect to this clonotype: A much larger clone lies a single base off, so this may be a read error. This chain connects TRBV2 to TRBJ2-7; no clear D gene. The CDR3 extends over 14 amino acids. The V end lost 5 bases, the J end lost 2 bases, and 13 bases lay between the germline ends. Germline V gives CDR1 SNHLY, CDR2 FYNNEI. Here the CDR3 DNA reads TGTGCCAGCAGTCTATCGTGGCGGACCTACGAGCAGTACTTC. It is translated as CASSLSWRTYEQYF. Based on the CDR3 plus reference TRBV2 and TRBJ2-7, the full variable domain is EPEVTQTPSHQVTQMGQEVILRCVPISNHLYFYWYRQILGQKVEFLVSFYNNEISEKSEIFDDQFSVERPDGSNFTLKIRSTKLEDSAMYFCASSLSWRTYEQYFGPGTRLTVT.

This sequence joins TRBV20-1 and TRBJ1-2; TRBD1 matches at 11 bases. The CDR3 is 15 residues long. CDR1 and CDR2 from the germline V gene are DFQATT and SNEGSKA (reference sequence). With 0 bases clipped from V and 5 bases from J, the junction kept 5 bases outside the gene matches. CDR3 in amino acids: CSARDGQGAKYGYTF. The CDR3 DNA is TGCAGTGCTAGAGATGGACAGGGGGCGAAGTATGGCTACACCTTC.

This clonotype was detected only a few times. The V call is TRBV4-1, the J call TRBJ1-2; D unresolved. With 3 bases removed from V and 7 bases from J, the gap between germline ends came to 15 bases. The CDR3 is 14 amino acids. CDR1 and CDR2 (germline): MGHRA, YSYEKL. The CDR3, as DNA: TGCGCCAGCAGCCAGGACGCCGGGCTGGGTGGCTACACCTTC. It yields the protein CASSQDAGLGGYTF.

The chain joins TRBV7-8 to TRBJ2-7; D is possibly TRBD1 (5 bases). The CDR3 extends over 14 amino acids. Germline loops: CDR1 SGHVS, CDR2 FQNEAQ. Trimming shortened V by 5 bases and J by 5 bases, and 16 bases separated the two germline ends. CDR3 loop: CASSAGQGINEQYF. The CDR3 region has the DNA TGTGCCAGCAGCGCCGGTCAGGGCATAAACGAGCAGTACTTC.

This clonotype was detected a few times. The CDR3 protein is CASSYPAAFF. In DNA form, the CDR3 reads TGTGCCAGCAGTTACCCCGCAGCTTTCTTT. This sequence joins TRBV6-6 and TRBJ1-1; the D is unclear. Per germline, CDR1 MNHNY and CDR2 SVGAGI (reference sequence). V was clipped by 2 bases and J by 10 bases, with 5 bases between them. This CDR3 is 10 amino acids long.

J is TRBJ2-7 and V is TRBV7-6; 10 nucleotides agree with TRBD1. The V gene end was trimmed by 5 bases and the J gene end by 2 bases; junction bases not matched to a gene: 6. There are 15 residues in the CDR3. CDR1 is SGHVS and CDR2 is FNYEAQ in the germline V gene. Here the CDR3 reads CASSKGQGPTYEQYF. The DNA of the CDR3 is TGTGCCAGCAGCAAGGGACAGGGGCCCACCTACGAGCAGTACTTC.

This clonotype was picked up a small number of times. This chain uses TRBV4-3 with TRBJ2-7, with TRBD2 matching over 7 bases. The V segment lost 0 bases and the J segment 5 bases; nucleotides outside the gene matches: 10. From germline, CDR1 is LGHNA and CDR2 YSLEER. CDR3 length: 16 residues. In nucleotides, the CDR3 is TGCGCCAGCAGCCAAGAAAAATTCAACGCGGGGGACGAGCAGTACTTC. This translates into CASSQEKFNAGDEQYF.

The genes are TRBV7-9 and TRBJ1-5, with D possibly being TRBD1 (5 bases). The germline gives CDR1 SEHNR, CDR2 FQNEAQ (reference sequence). CDR3 size: 14 residues. Trimming took 1 base from V and 7 from J, leaving 11 bases between them. CDR3: CASSLEGKGQPQHF. The DNA for the CDR3 is TGTGCCAGCAGCTTAGAGGGGAAGGGCCAGCCCCAGCATTTT.

This clonotype was observed a few times. The chain employs TRBV12-3 or TRBV12-4 and TRBJ2-3, with 8 bases aligning to TRBD2. The V and J ends lost 7 bases and 5 bases, in that order; junction bases with no gene match: 14. The length of the CDR3 is 16 residues. Here the CDR3 DNA reads TGTGCCAGCACTAGAGGCCGGGGGGGCCGAGAAGATACGCAGTATTTT. Translation: CASTRGRGGREDTQYF.

The chain recombines TRBV9 with TRBJ1-1; 8 bases map to TRBD1. Looked up from germline, CDR1 is SGDLS and CDR2 is YYNGEE. The CDR3 has 14 residues. V was pared by 3 bases and J by 4 bases, with 5 bases of the junction left unmatched. The DNA of the CDR3 is TGTGCCAGCAGCGCCTCAGGGGGCGGCACTGAAGCTTTCTTT. The encoded protein is CASSASGGGTEAFF.

There are many counts of this clonotype. The rearrangement uses TRBV27 and TRBJ1-1; D is possibly TRBD1 (6 bases). There are 15 residues in the CDR3. Germline V gene sequence: CDR1 MNHEY, CDR2 SMNVEV (reference sequence). V was trimmed by 5 bases and J by 1 base, leaving 14 bases between them. Written as DNA, the CDR3 is TGTGCCAGCAGTGGATGGGACAAGCGGAACACTGAAGCTTTCTTT. This gives the protein CASSGWDKRNTEAFF.

The chain employs TRBV7-8 and TRBJ2-5; the D is unclear. V dropped 7 bases and J dropped 5 bases, with 11 bases sitting between them. CDR3 length equals 12 residues. Per germline, CDR1 SGHVS and CDR2 FQNEAQ. The CDR3 reads CASIPSSETQYF. The CDR3 DNA follows: TGTGCCAGCATTCCGAGCAGCGAGACCCAGTACTTC.

The chain has TRBV7-9 and TRBJ1-2; 7 nucleotides align to TRBD1. Germline CDR1 and CDR2: SEHNR and FQNEAQ (reference sequence). J lost 2 bases, V lost 4 bases, and 7 bases had no gene match. The CDR3 loop spans 15 amino acids. The CDR3 region has the DNA TGTGCCAGCAGCTCTGGACAGGCGACAAACTATGGCTACACCTTC. Translation: CASSSGQATNYGYTF.

This clonotype has just a few counts. The chain is built from TRBV7-8 and TRBJ2-3, with TRBD1 as a possible D gene (6 bases). CDR1 and CDR2 (germline): SGHVS, FQNEAQ. This CDR3 region has 15 residues. The V and J ends lost 5 bases and 2 bases respectively, with 14 bases between them. The CDR3 DNA is TGTGCCAGCAGCCCTCAGGGGACCTACACAGATACGCAGTATTTT. This encodes CASSPQGTYTDTQYF.